This TCR beta chain was documented in a study of regulatory T cells in long-lasting Graves disease. Trimming removed 3 bases from V and 2 bases from J, with 14 bases in between. Germline V gene data show CDR1 as DFQATT and CDR2 as SNEGSKA (reference sequence). The CDR3 is 14 amino acids. Noted time point: newly diagnosed GD, antithyroid drugs for less than 3 months. After RNA was extracted from PBMCs, the TCR library was made from it. Recruitment took place at an endocrinology department in Xi'an, China. The authors built TCR beta libraries using iRepertoire HTBI primers and Arm-PCR of CDR3 regions. Each CDR3 protein is one row after TCRdb ran MiXCR on the multiplex PCR reads. The sample lists 350,000 to 400,000 distinct CDR3 sequences, roughly 15% seen once, with around a fifth in the top ten. The table lists this clonotype with a few counts. Antigen: not known. General study results and limits: The work looked only at peripheral blood and did not look at thyroid tissue.

This sequence was found in a female donor with Graves disease. The material sequenced was peripheral blood mononuclear cells (PBMCs), taken at new diagnosis, from a patient treated with antithyroid drugs. The chain is built from TRBV20-1 and TRBJ2-7; D remains unclear. The CDR3 sequence: CSARTGLKAYEQYF. The CDR3 DNA sequence: TGCAGTGCTAGGACCGGGCTAAAGGCCTACGAGCAGTACTTC.